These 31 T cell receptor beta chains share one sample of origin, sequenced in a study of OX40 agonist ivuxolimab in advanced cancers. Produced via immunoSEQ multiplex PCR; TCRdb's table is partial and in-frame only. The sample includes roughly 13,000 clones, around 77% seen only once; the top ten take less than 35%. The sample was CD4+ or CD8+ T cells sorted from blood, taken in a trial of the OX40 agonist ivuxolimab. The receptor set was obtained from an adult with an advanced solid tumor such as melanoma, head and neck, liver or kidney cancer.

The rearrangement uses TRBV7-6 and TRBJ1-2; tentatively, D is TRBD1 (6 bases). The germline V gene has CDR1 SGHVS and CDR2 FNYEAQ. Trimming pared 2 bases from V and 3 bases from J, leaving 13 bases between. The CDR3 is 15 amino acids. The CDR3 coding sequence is TGTGCCAGCAGCTTAAATCCGGGGGCCGACTATGGCTACACCTTC. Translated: CASSLNPGADYGYTF.

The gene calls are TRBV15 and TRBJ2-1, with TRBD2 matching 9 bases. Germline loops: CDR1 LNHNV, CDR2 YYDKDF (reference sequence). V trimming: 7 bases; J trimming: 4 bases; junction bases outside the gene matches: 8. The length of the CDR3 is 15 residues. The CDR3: CATNPLAGLYNEQFF. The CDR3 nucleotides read TGTGCCACCAATCCGCTAGCGGGATTATACAATGAGCAGTTCTTC.

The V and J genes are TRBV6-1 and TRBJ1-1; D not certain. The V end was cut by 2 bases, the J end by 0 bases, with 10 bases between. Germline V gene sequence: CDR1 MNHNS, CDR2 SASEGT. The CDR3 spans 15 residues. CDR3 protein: CASSEKHPMNTEAFF. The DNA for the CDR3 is TGTGCCAGCAGTGAAAAGCACCCTATGAACACTGAAGCTTTCTTT.

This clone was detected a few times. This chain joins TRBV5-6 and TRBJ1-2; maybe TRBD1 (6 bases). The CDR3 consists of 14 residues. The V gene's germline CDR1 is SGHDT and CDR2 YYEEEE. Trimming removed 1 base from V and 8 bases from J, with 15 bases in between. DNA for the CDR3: TGTGCCAGCAGCTTGATAGGGGGGGCCGTGGGCTACACCTTC. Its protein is CASSLIGGAVGYTF.

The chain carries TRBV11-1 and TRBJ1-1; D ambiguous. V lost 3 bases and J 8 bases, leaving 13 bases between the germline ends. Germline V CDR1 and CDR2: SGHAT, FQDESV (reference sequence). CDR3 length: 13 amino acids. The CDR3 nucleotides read TGTGCCAGCAGCTTGGGAAGTATTCCCGAAGCTTTCTTT. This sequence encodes CASSLGSIPEAFF.

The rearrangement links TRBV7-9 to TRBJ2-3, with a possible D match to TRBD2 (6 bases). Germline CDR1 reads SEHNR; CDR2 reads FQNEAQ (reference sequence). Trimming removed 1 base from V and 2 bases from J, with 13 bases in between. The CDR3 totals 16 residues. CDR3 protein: CASSLVVGGVTDTQYF. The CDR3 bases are TGTGCCAGCAGCTTAGTAGTGGGAGGCGTCACAGATACGCAGTATTTT.

CDR3 residues: CASSRTPSGSSYNEQFF. The CDR3 nucleotides are TGCGCCAGCAGCCGGACTCCTAGCGGGAGCTCCTACAATGAGCAGTTCTTC. The chain carries TRBV5-1 and TRBJ2-1; 10 bases fit TRBD2. Germline CDR1 reads SGHRS; CDR2 reads YFSETQ. Losses at the gene ends were 4 bases for V and 0 bases for J; bases not matched to a gene: 7. This CDR3 is 17 amino acids long.

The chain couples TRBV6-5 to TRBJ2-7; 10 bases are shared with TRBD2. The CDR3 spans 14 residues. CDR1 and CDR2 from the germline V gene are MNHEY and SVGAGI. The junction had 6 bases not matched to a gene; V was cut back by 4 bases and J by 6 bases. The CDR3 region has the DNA TGTGCCAGCAGTTTAACTAGCGGGATGGGCGAGCAGTACTTC. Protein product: CASSLTSGMGEQYF.

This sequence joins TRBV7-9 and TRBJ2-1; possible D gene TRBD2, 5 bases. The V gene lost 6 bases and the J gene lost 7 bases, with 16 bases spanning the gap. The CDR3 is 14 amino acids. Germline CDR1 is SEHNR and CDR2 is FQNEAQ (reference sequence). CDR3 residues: CASSRAGPDNEQFF. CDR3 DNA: TGTGCCAGCAGTAGGGCGGGCCCGGATAATGAGCAGTTCTTC.

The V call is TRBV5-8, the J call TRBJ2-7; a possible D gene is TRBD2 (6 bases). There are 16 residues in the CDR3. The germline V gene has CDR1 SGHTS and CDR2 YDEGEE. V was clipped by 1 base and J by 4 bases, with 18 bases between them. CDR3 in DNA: TGTGCCAGCAGCTTGTTGGGGGGAGGCTGGGAGTACGAGCAGTACTTC. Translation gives CASSLLGGGWEYEQYF.

CDR3 in DNA: TGCGCCAGCAGCGAGGGACTAGCGGGACCCTACGAGCAGTACTTC. This codes for CASSEGLAGPYEQYF. The chain employs TRBV4-1 and TRBJ2-7; TRBD2 matches 13 bases. This CDR3 contains 15 residues. Germline V gene lookup returns CDR1 MGHRA and CDR2 YSYEKL. V shed 5 bases and J 2 bases; nucleotides not matched to a gene: 3.

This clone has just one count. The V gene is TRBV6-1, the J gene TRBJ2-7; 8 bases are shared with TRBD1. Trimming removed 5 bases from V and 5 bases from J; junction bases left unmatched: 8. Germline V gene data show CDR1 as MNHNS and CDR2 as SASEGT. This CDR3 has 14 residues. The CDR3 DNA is TGTGCCAGCAGTCAAAACAGGGGGTACCACGAGCAGTACTTC. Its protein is CASSQNRGYHEQYF.

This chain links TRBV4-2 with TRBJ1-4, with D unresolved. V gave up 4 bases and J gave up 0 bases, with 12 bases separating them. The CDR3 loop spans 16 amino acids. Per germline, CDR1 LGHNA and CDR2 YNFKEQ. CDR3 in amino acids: CASSLDGITTNEKLFF. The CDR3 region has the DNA TGTGCCAGCAGCCTTGACGGAATTACAACTAATGAAAAACTGTTTTTT.

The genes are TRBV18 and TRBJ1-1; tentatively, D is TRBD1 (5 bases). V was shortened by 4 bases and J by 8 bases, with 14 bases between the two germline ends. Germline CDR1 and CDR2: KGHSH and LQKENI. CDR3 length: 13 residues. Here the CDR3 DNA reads TGTGCCAGCTCACGGAGCCGGGACGAAGAAGCTTTCTTT. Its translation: CASSRSRDEEAFF. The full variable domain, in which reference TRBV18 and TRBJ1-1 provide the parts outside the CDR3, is NAGVMQNPRHLVRRRGQEARLRCSPMKGHSHVYWYRQLPEEGLKFMVYLQKENIIDESGMPKERFSAEFPKEGPSILRIQQVVRGDSAAYFCASSRSRDEEAFFGQGTRLTVV.

The CDR3 DNA reads TGTGCCAGCAGCTTTCCCGACAGGGGATCCTACAATGAGCAGTTCTTC. It is translated as CASSFPDRGSYNEQFF. V usage is TRBV11-1 and J usage is TRBJ2-1, with 8 bases identical to TRBD1. This CDR3 contains 16 residues. V shed 3 bases and J 1 base; nucleotides not matched to a gene: 5. CDR1 and CDR2 from the germline V gene are SGHAT and FQDESV (reference sequence).

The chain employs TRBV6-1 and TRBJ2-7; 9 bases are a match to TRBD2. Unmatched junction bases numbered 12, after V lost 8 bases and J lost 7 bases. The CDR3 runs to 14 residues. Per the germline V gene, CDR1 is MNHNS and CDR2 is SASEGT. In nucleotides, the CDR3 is TGTGCCAGCGCCCGGGGTAGCGGGAGCGGAGAGCAGTACTTC. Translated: CASARGSGSGEQYF.

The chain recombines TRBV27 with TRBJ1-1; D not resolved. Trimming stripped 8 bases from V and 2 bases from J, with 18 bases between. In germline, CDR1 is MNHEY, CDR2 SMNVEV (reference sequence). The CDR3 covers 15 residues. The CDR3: CASRLWPSDNTEAFF. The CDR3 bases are TGTGCCAGCCGACTTTGGCCCAGTGACAACACTGAAGCTTTCTTT.

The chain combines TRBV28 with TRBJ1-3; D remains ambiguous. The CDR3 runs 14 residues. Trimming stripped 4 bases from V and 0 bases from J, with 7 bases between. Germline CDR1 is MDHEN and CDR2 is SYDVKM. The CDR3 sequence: CASSWGDSGNTIYF. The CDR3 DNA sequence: TGTGCCAGCAGTTGGGGTGACTCTGGAAACACCATATATTTT.

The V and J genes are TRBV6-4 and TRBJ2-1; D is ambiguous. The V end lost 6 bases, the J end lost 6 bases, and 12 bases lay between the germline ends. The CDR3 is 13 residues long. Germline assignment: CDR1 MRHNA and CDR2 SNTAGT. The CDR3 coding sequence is TGTGCCAGCAGCCTCTCGGACGGCAATGAGCAGTTCTTC. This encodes CASSLSDGNEQFF.

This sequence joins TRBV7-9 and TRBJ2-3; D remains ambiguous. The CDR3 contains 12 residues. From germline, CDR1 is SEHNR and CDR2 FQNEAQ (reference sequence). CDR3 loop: CATQGNTDTQYF. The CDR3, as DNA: TGTGCAACCCAAGGGAACACAGATACGCAGTATTTT.

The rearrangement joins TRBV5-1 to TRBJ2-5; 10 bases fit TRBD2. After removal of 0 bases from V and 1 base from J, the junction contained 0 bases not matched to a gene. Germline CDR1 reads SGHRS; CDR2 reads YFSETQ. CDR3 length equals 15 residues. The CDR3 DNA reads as TGCGCCAGCAGCTTGGGACTAGCGGGCCAAGAGACCCAGTACTTC. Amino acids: CASSLGLAGQETQYF.

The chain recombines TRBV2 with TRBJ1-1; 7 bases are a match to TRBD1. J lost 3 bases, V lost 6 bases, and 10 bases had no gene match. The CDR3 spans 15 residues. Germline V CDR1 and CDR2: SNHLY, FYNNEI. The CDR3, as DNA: TGTGCCAGCAGCGCGAATCAGGGGGTCTACACTGAAGCTTTCTTT. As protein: CASSANQGVYTEAFF.

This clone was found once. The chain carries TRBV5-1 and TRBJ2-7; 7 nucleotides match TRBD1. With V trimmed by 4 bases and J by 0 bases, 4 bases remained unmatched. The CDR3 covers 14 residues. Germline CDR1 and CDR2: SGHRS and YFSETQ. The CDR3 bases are TGCGCCAGCAGCCCCGGGACAGTCTCCTACGAGCAGTACTTC. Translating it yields CASSPGTVSYEQYF.

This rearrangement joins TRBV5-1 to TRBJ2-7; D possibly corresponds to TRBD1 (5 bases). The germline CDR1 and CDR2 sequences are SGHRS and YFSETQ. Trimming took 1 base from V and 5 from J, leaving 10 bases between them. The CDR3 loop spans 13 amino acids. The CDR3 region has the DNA TGCGCCAGCAGCTTGCCGGCAGGGAACGAGCAGTACTTC. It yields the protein CASSLPAGNEQYF.

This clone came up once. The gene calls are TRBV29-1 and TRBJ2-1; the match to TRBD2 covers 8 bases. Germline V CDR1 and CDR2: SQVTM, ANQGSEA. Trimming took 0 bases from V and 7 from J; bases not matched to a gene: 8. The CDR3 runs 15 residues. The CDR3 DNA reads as TGCAGCGTTGAAGATCAAGCGGGAGTGAGGAATGAGCAGTTCTTC. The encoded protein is CSVEDQAGVRNEQFF.

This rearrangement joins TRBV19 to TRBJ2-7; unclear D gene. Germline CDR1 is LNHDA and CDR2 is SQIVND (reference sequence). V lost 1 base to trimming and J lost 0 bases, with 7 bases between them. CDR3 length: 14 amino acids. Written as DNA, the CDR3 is TGTGCCAGTAGTATAGCTGGACGCTCCTACGAGCAGTACTTC. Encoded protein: CASSIAGRSYEQYF.

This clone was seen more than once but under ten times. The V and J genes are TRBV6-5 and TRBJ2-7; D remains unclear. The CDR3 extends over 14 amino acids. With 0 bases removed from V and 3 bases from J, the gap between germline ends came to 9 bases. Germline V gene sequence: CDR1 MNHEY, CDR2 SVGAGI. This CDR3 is CASSYSALVYEQYF. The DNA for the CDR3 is TGTGCCAGCAGTTACTCGGCCCTAGTCTACGAGCAGTACTTC.

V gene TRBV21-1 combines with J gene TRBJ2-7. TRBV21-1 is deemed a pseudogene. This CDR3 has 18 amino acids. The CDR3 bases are TGTGCCAGCAGCGCCTCCCGCGAGAGGTCCAGGAGCTCCTACGAGCAGTACTTC. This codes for CASSASRERSRSSYEQYF.

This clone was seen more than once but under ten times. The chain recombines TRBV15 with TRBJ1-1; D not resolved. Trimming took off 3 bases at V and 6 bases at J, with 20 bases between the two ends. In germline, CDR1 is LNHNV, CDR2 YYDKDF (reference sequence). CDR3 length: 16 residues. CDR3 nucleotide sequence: TGTGCCACCAGCAGCCCCCTAGTTACGGAGGTCGCTGAAGCTTTCTTT. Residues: CATSSPLVTEVAEAFF.

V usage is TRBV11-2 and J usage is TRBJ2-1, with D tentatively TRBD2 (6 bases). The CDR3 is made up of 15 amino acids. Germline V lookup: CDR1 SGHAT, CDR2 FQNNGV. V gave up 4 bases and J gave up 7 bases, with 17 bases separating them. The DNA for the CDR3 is TGTGCCAGCAGCTCGGGACCGGAAGGGAGGAATGAGCAGTTCTTC. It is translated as CASSSGPEGRNEQFF.

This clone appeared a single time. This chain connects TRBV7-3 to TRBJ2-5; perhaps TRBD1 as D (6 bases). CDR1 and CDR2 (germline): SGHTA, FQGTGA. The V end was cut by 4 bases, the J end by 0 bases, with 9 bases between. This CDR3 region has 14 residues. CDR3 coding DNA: TGTGCCAGCAGCTCGTGGACAGACCAAGAGACCCAGTACTTC. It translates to CASSSWTDQETQYF. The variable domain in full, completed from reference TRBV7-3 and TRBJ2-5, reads GAGVSQTPSNKVTEKGKYVELRCDPISGHTALYWYRQSLGQGPEFLIYFQGTGAADDSGLPNDRFFAVRPEGSVSTLKIQRTERGDSAVYLCASSSWTDQETQYFGPGTRLLVL.